What follows is one T cell receptor beta chain and its context. What it recognizes is unknown. Primers for the PCR totalled 60 Vbeta and 13 Jbeta. In the original workflow: There were about 80 million unique TCR beta chains by a later count, and 10 million to 12 million of them were shared. Clones were sequenced by immunoSEQ multiplex PCR, and TCRdb holds only the in-frame ones, with some missing. D and trimming come from the DNA, and the V and J calls and clone size come from that table. The table records more than 95,000 clones, 55% to 75% of them present only once. These data belong to a study of cytomegalovirus exposure and HLA in healthy donors. Study-level findings and limits: TCR sequences were mostly rare, though some public TCRs occurred in many donors. Specificity for CMV antigens was confirmed in vitro for a few of the CMV-associated chains.

What was sequenced was PBMCs. The TCR originated in a man aged 55 to 70 in good health and CMV-seronegative.

CDR3 nucleotide sequence: TGTGCCAGCAGCCCGACTAGCGGGAGGGAAGAGACCCAGTACTTC. It translates to CASSPTSGREETQYF. V and J are TRBV11-1 and TRBJ2-5; the match to TRBD2 covers 14 bases. Germline CDR1 and CDR2: SGHAT and FQDESV (reference sequence). With 5 bases clipped from V and 3 bases from J, the junction kept 2 bases outside the gene matches. CDR3 length: 15 residues.